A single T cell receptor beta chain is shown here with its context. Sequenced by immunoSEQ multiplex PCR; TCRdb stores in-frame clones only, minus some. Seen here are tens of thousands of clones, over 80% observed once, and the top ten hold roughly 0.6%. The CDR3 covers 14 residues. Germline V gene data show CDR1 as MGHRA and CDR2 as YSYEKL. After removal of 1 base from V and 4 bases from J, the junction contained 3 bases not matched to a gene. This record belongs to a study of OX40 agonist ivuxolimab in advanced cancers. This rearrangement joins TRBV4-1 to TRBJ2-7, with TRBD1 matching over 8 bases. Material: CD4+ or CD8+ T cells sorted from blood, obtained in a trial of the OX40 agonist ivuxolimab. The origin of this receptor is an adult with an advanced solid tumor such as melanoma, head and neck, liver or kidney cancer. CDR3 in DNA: TGCGCCAGCAGCCAAGTCGGGACAGGTTACGAGCAGTACTTC. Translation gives CASSQVGTGYEQYF.